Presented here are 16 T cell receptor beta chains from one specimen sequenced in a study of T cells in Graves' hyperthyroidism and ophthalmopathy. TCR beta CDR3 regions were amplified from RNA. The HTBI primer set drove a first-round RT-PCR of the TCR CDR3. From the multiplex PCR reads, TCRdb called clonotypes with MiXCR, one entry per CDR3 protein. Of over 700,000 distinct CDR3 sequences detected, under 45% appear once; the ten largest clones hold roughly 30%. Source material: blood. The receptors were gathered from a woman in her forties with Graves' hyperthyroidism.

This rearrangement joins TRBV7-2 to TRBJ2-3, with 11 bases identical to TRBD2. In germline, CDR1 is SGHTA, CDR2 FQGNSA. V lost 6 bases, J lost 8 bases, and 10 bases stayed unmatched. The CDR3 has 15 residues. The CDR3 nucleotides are TGTGCCAGCAGTCCGCCAACTAGCGGGGGCGGTACGCAGTATTTT. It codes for CASSPPTSGGGTQYF.

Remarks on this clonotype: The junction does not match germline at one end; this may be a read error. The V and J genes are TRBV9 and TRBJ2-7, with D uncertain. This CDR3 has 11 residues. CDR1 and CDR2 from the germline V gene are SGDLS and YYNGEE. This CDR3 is CASRVGREQYF. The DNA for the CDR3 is TGTGCCAGCAGGGTAGGTCGGGAGCAGTACTTC.

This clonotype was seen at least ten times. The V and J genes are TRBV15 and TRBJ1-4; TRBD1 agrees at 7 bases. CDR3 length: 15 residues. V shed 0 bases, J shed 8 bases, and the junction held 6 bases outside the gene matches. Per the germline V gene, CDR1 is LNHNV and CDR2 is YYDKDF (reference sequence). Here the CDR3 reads CATSRDRGVWEKLFF. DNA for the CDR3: TGTGCCACCAGCAGAGACAGGGGGGTGTGGGAAAAACTGTTTTTT.

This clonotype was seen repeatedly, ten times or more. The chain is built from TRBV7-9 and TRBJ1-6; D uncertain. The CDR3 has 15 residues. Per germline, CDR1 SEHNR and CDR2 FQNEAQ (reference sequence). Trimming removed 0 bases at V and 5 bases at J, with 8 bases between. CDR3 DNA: TGTGCCAGCAGCTTAGCGGAGACCAATAATTCACCCCTCCACTTT. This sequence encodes CASSLAETNNSPLHF.

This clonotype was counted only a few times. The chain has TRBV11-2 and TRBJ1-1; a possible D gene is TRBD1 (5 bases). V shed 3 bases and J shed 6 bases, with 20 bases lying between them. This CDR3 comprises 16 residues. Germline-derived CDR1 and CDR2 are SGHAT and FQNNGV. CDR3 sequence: CASSFVNSAGQSEAFF. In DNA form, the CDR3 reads TGTGCCAGCAGCTTTGTCAACTCGGCAGGGCAATCTGAAGCTTTCTTT.

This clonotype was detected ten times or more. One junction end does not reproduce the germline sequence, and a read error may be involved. The CDR3 loop reads CASSPGPQRGETQYF. The CDR3 bases are TGTGCTAGCAGCCCTGGGCCACAAAGGGGGGAGACCCAGTACTTC. The chain employs TRBV7-7 and TRBJ2-5; possibly TRBD1 for D (6 bases). The CDR3 runs 15 residues. Germline V gene data show CDR1 as SSHAT and CDR2 as FNYEAQ (reference sequence).

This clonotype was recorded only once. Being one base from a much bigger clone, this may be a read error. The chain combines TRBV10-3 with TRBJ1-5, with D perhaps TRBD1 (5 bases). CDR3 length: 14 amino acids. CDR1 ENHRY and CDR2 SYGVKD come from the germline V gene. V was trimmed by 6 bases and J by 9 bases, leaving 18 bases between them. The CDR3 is CAIRNNRREGPQHF. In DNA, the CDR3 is TGTGCCATCAGGAACAACCGCAGGGAAGGGCCCCAGCATTTT.

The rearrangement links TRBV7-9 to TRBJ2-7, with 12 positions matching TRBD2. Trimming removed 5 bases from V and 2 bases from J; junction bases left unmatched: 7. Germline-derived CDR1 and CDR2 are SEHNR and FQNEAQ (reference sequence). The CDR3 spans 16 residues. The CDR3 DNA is TGTGCCAGCAGCCCGACTAGCGGGGGCAAGGCCTACGAGCAGTACTTC. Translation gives CASSPTSGGKAYEQYF.

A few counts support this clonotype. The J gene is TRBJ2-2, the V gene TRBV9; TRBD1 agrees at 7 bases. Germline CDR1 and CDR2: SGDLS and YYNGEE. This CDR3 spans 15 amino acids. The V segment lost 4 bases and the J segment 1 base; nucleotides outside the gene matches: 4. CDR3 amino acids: CASSPGTENTGELFF. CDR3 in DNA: TGTGCCAGCAGCCCCGGGACAGAGAACACCGGGGAGCTGTTTTTT.

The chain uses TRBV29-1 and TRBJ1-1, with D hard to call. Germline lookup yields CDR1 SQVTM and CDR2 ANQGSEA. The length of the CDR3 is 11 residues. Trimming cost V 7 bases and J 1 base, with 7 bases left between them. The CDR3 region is CSGWGNTEAFF. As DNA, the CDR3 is TGCAGCGGTTGGGGGAACACTGAAGCTTTCTTT.

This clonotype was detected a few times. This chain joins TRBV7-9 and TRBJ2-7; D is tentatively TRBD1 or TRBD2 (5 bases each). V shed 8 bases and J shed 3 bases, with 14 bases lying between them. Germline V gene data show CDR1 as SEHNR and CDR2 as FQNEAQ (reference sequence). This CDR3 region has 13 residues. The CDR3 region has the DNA TGTGCCAGCGGGACCCTCGCCTTCTACGAGCAGTACTTC. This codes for CASGTLAFYEQYF. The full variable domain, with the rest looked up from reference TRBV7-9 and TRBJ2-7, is DTGVSQNPRHKITKRGQNVTFRCDPISEHNRLYWYRQTLGQGPEFLTYFQNEAQLEKSRLLSDRFSAERPKGSFSTLEIQRTEQGDSAMYLCASGTLAFYEQYFGPGTRLTVT.

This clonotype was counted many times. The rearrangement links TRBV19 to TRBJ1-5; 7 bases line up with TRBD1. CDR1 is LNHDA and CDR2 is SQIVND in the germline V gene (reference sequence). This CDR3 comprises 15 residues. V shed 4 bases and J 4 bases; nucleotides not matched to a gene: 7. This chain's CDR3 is CASSNTQGPNQPQHF. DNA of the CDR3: TGTGCCAGTAGTAATACACAGGGGCCAAATCAGCCCCAGCATTTT.

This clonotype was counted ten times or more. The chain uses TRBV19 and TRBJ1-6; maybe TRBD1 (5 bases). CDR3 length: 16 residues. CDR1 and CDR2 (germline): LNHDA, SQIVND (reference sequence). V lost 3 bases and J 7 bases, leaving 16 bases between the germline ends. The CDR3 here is CASSIGPRDLNSPLHF. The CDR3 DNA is TGTGCCAGTAGTATTGGGCCACGGGACCTCAATTCACCCCTCCACTTT.

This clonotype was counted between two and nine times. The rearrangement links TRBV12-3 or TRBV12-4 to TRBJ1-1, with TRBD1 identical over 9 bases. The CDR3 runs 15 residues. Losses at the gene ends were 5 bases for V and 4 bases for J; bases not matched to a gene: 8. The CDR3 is CASSIPGQGVTEAFF. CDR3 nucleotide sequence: TGTGCCAGCAGTATCCCGGGACAGGGCGTCACTGAAGCTTTCTTT.

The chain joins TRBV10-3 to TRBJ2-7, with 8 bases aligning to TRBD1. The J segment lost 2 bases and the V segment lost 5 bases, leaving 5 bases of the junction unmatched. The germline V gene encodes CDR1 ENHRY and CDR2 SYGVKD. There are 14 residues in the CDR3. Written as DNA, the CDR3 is TGTGCCATCAGTCGAGACAGGGGTACCTACGAGCAGTACTTC. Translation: CAISRDRGTYEQYF.

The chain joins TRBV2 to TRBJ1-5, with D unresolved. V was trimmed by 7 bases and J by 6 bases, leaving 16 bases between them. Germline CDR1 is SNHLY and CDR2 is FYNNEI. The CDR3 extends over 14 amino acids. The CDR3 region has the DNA TGTGCCAGCAATGAGGACGCGGTGGGTCAGCCCCAGCATTTT. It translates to CASNEDAVGQPQHF. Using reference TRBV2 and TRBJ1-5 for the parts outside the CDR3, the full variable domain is EPEVTQTPSHQVTQMGQEVILRCVPISNHLYFYWYRQILGQKVEFLVSFYNNEISEKSEIFDDQFSVERPDGSNFTLKIRSTKLEDSAMYFCASNEDAVGQPQHFGDGTRLSIL.